This T cell receptor beta chain was recorded in a study of blood T cell repertoires in COVID-19. Measured with immunoSEQ multiplex PCR; TCRdb has only the in-frame clones, and not every one. The sample contains 140,000 or so clones, about 80% of which appear only once. This CDR3 is 15 amino acids long. The junction had 13 bases not matched to a gene; V was cut back by 4 bases and J by 8 bases. The germline V gene encodes CDR1 SGHKS and CDR2 YYEKEE (reference sequence). This clonotype was sampled from a man aged 50 to 60 who had recovered from COVID-19. The V and J genes are TRBV5-5 and TRBJ1-2; 8 positions match TRBD1. Source material: PBMCs or T cells enriched from blood (not recorded which). The CDR3 loop is CASSRPGSGQGGYTF. CDR3 nucleotide sequence: TGTGCCAGCAGCCGACCGGGCTCCGGACAGGGAGGCTACACCTTC.